The next 21 T cell receptor beta chains were all read from a single sample in a study of T cells in Graves' hyperthyroidism and ophthalmopathy. TCR beta CDR3 region amplification was performed from RNA transcripts. HTBI primers drove first-round RT-PCR of the TCR CDR3. TCRdb re-derived calls from the multiplex PCR reads in MiXCR, one entry per CDR3 protein. This sample has about 510,000 distinct CDR3 sequences; about 14% occur once, and the top ten carry approximately 15%. The material sequenced was blood. All receptors come from a woman aged 40 to 55 with Graves' hyperthyroidism.

This clonotype has a handful of counts. Here the CDR3 reads CASSYSGGGPSVWYF. CDR3 DNA: TGTGCCAGCAGTTACAGTGGCGGGGGACCCAGCGTATGGTACTTC. The chain recombines TRBV6-5 with TRBJ2-5, with TRBD2 matching over 7 bases. CDR1 is MNHEY, CDR2 SVGAGI, per germline. This CDR3 spans 15 amino acids. Trimming removed 2 bases from V and 13 bases from J; junction bases left unmatched: 16.

Many counts were recorded for this clonotype. The chain uses TRBV27 and TRBJ2-1; 11 nucleotides agree with TRBD2. The CDR3 consists of 16 residues. The germline V gene has CDR1 MNHEY and CDR2 SMNVEV (reference sequence). V was pared by 4 bases and J by 5 bases, with 7 bases of the junction left unmatched. CDR3 in amino acids: CASSSTSGRVNNEQFF. The DNA of the CDR3 is TGTGCCAGCAGTTCAACTAGCGGGAGAGTAAACAATGAGCAGTTCTTC.

This clonotype was recorded many times. The CDR3 nucleotides are TGCGCCAGCAGCTTGGGTAGCGGGGCCGCTGAAGCTTTCTTT. Protein: CASSLGSGAAEAFF. V and J are TRBV5-1 and TRBJ1-1, with a possible D match to TRBD1 (5 bases). Germline V gives CDR1 SGHRS, CDR2 YFSETQ. The CDR3 consists of 14 residues. Trimming shortened V by 0 bases and J by 6 bases, and 12 bases separated the two germline ends.

The gene calls are TRBV9 and TRBJ1-4, with D maybe TRBD1 (6 bases). Germline V gene sequence: CDR1 SGDLS, CDR2 YYNGEE. The CDR3 has 13 residues. V was pared by 3 bases and J by 13 bases, with 16 bases between. CDR3 protein: CASSDFVGGPLFF. The CDR3 DNA reads TGTGCCAGCAGCGACTTCGTCGGGGGGCCACTGTTTTTT.

There are many counts of this clonotype. The chain carries TRBV7-2 and TRBJ2-3; D is undetermined. Per the germline V gene, CDR1 is SGHTA and CDR2 is FQGNSA. The CDR3 extends over 10 amino acids. Trimming cost V 6 bases and J 5 bases, with 3 bases left between them. This CDR3 is CASRGDTQYF. The CDR3 region has the DNA TGTGCCAGCAGGGGAGATACGCAGTATTTT. The complete variable domain, with remaining parts taken from reference TRBV7-2 and TRBJ2-3, reads GAGVSQSPSNKVTEKGKDVELRCDPISGHTALYWYRQSLGQGLEFLIYFQGNSAPDKSGLPSDRFSAERTGGSVSTLTIQRTQQEDSAVYLCASRGDTQYFGPGTRLTVL.

V is TRBV6-2 or TRBV6-3 and J is TRBJ2-1; TRBD2 might be the D (5 bases). The CDR3 has 14 amino acids. Per the germline V gene, CDR1 is MNHEY and CDR2 is SVGEGT. Deletions cut 6 bases from V and 0 bases from J, with 9 bases between. CDR3 in DNA: TGTGCCAGCAGGCCGGGGAGCTCCTACAATGAGCAGTTCTTC. Translating gives CASRPGSSYNEQFF.

This chain joins TRBV19 and TRBJ2-7; the D is unclear. Germline V CDR1 and CDR2: LNHDA, SQIVND (reference sequence). Trimming took off 3 bases at V and 1 base at J, with 7 bases between the two ends. This CDR3 is built from 13 residues. The CDR3 is CASSIGLSYEQYF. CDR3 DNA sequence: TGTGCCAGTAGTATTGGGCTGTCCTACGAGCAGTACTTC.

J is TRBJ1-6 and V is TRBV6-1; D is uncertain. The CDR3 length is 15 residues. The germline V gene has CDR1 MNHNS and CDR2 SASEGT. V was cut by 4 bases and J by 7 bases, with 14 bases left in between. The CDR3 nucleotides are TGTGCCAGCAGTGTCGATTTTATTCCGAATTCACCCCTCCACTTT. Amino acid sequence: CASSVDFIPNSPLHF.

The table lists this clonotype with many counts. The CDR3 sequence: CASSPGTRGSGELFF. The CDR3 coding sequence is TGTGCCAGCAGCCCTGGGACGAGAGGGTCCGGGGAGCTGTTTTTT. The chain has TRBV7-2 and TRBJ2-2; D tentatively reads TRBD1 or TRBD2 (5 bases each). The CDR3 extends over 15 amino acids. Trimming took 5 bases from V and 6 from J, leaving 16 bases between them. The germline gives CDR1 SGHTA, CDR2 FQGNSA.

Worth noting for this clonotype: One junction end does not reproduce the germline sequence, and a read error may be involved. The chain has TRBV7-9 and TRBJ2-5; 7 nucleotides match TRBD1. The germline V gene encodes CDR1 SEHNR and CDR2 FQNEAQ (reference sequence). The CDR3 has 13 amino acids. CDR3 loop: CASSLAPGQTKYF. The CDR3 region has the DNA TGTGCCAGCAGCTTAGCACCGGGACAGACCAAGTACTTC.

Of note for this clonotype: Possible read error: a much larger clone is one base away. The V gene is TRBV7-9, the J gene TRBJ2-2; 10 bases line up with TRBD2. The CDR3 has 17 amino acids. Germline lookup yields CDR1 SEHNR and CDR2 FQNEAQ (reference sequence). DNA of the CDR3: TGTGCCGGCAGCTTTAGGGAACTAGCGGGGTCCACCGGGGAGCTGTTTTTT. Its translation is CAGSFRELAGSTGELFF.

The rearrangement uses TRBV27 and TRBJ2-1; maybe TRBD1 (5 bases). The CDR3 extends over 13 amino acids. The germline V gene encodes CDR1 MNHEY and CDR2 SMNVEV (reference sequence). The ends were cut back, 2 bases at V and 8 bases at J, with 10 bases in the middle. The CDR3 nucleotides read TGTGCCAGCAGTTTAGGCAGGGTACATGAGCAGTTCTTC. Encoded protein: CASSLGRVHEQFF.

This clonotype was seen ten or more times. The rearrangement joins TRBV5-1 to TRBJ1-4, with D possibly being TRBD1 (6 bases). CDR3 length equals 15 residues. Trimming removed 4 bases from V and 7 bases from J, with 17 bases in between. Germline values: CDR1 SGHRS, CDR2 YFSETQ. The CDR3 coding sequence is TGCGCCAGCAGCGTAACTCAGGGGATCGGTGAAAAACTGTTTTTT. It specifies CASSVTQGIGEKLFF.

In this sample, this clonotype turned up a few times. The genes are TRBV20-1 and TRBJ2-5; D possibly corresponds to TRBD2 (6 bases). Germline V gene data show CDR1 as DFQATT and CDR2 as SNEGSKA (reference sequence). Trimming removed 0 bases at V and 1 base at J, with 18 bases between. The CDR3 length is 17 residues. The CDR3 DNA reads TGCAGTGCTAGAGATTTAGGTAGCGGTATACTCCAAGAGACCCAGTACTTC. It specifies CSARDLGSGILQETQYF.

This clonotype was detected many times. The chain recombines TRBV9 with TRBJ1-1; TRBD1 is a possible D gene (6 bases). The CDR3 is 13 amino acids. The ends were cut back, 4 bases at V and 4 bases at J, with 11 bases in the middle. CDR1 and CDR2 from the germline V gene are SGDLS and YYNGEE. The CDR3 sequence: CASSHGGGTEAFF. For the CDR3, the DNA is TGTGCCAGCAGCCACGGGGGCGGCACTGAAGCTTTCTTT.

This clonotype was counted only a few times. The chain is built from TRBV6-5 and TRBJ2-1, with 8 bases lining up with TRBD1. CDR3 length: 15 amino acids. Germline CDR1 MNHEY, CDR2 SVGAGI. V shed 5 bases, J shed 3 bases, and the junction held 6 bases outside the gene matches. CDR3 nucleotide sequence: TGTGCCAGCAGTCTCTCGGACAGGGACTACAATGAGCAGTTCTTC. It encodes CASSLSDRDYNEQFF.

The J gene is TRBJ2-1, the V gene TRBV30; D uncertain. The CDR3 has 11 amino acids. Trimming cost V 0 bases and J 7 bases, with 4 bases left between them. Germline CDR1 reads GTSNPN; CDR2 reads SVGIG (reference sequence). The CDR3: CAWSVENEQFF. CDR3 in DNA: TGTGCCTGGAGTGTTGAAAATGAGCAGTTCTTC.

This clonotype was observed a handful of times. The rearrangement uses TRBV29-1 and TRBJ2-4; D is unclear. This CDR3 is 12 amino acids long. The germline V and J ends were trimmed by 3 bases and 0 bases, with 3 bases remaining between them. Looked up from germline, CDR1 is SQVTM and CDR2 is ANQGSEA. CDR3 protein: CSVETAKNIQYF. Here the CDR3 DNA reads TGCAGCGTTGAGACAGCCAAAAACATTCAGTACTTC.

This clonotype was counted ten times or more. The chain is built from TRBV11-2 and TRBJ2-5; 9 bases agree with TRBD1. The CDR3 totals 15 residues. With 4 bases clipped from V and 6 bases from J, the junction kept 9 bases outside the gene matches. The germline CDR1 and CDR2 sequences are SGHAT and FQNNGV. CDR3: CASSSGTGFFKTQYF. Here the CDR3 DNA reads TGTGCCAGCAGCTCCGGGACAGGGTTTTTTAAGACCCAGTACTTC.

This clonotype showed up many times. V is TRBV20-1 and J is TRBJ2-5; unclear D gene. V lost 6 bases, J lost 0 bases, and 5 bases lay in between. Germline-derived CDR1 and CDR2 are DFQATT and SNEGSKA (reference sequence). CDR3 length: 11 amino acids. CDR3 protein: CSAGYQETQYF. The CDR3 DNA is TGCAGTGCGGGGTACCAAGAGACCCAGTACTTC.

In this sample, this clonotype turned up many times. The rearrangement uses TRBV5-1 and TRBJ2-7; 8 nucleotides align to TRBD2. CDR1 is SGHRS and CDR2 is YFSETQ in the germline V gene. The V segment lost 5 bases and the J segment 1 base; nucleotides outside the gene matches: 5. The CDR3 extends over 14 amino acids. CDR3: CASRKSGSSYEQYF. The CDR3 DNA sequence: TGCGCCAGCAGGAAGAGCGGGAGTTCCTACGAGCAGTACTTC.